This T cell receptor beta chain was found in a study of blood T cell repertoires in COVID-19. Germline V gives CDR1 LGHNT, CDR2 FRNRAP. The CDR3 runs 15 residues. V was cut by 3 bases and J by 1 base, with 12 bases left in between. Produced via immunoSEQ multiplex PCR; TCRdb's table is partial and in-frame only. The data hold some 140,000 clones, with around 83% observed a single time. A Seattle source enrolled patients during active infection and followed them longitudinally. The receptor was isolated from a woman in her fifties or sixties with COVID-19, enrolled during active disease. The chain links TRBV12-5 to TRBJ1-1; weak D call: TRBD1 (6 bases). Sequencing input: peripheral blood. The CDR3 spells CASGFPQQGNTEAFF. The CDR3 DNA sequence: TGTGCTAGTGGTTTTCCTCAACAGGGGAACACTGAAGCTTTCTTT.